The rows below give T cell receptor beta chains drawn from one sample of a study of control samples from healthy donors and cancer patients. Assay: immunoSEQ multiplex PCR; the TCRdb copy retains only in-frame clones and omits some. The table has under 65,000 clones, 75% to 95% seen once. Specimen: PBMCs. The receptors shown here come from a woman aged 50 to 60 with colorectal cancer. Each CDR3 is given with its conserved first and last residue. Each record gives: V gene, J gene, D gene, CDR3 protein. D genes are given only for firm matches.

TRBV5-8	TRBJ1-3	TRBD1	CASSSDRVPGNTIYF
TRBV14	TRBJ1-6	-	CASSQEFRSPLHF
TRBV7-9	TRBJ2-1	TRBD2	CASSLERGSYNEQFF
TRBV6-5	TRBJ2-7	-	CASSSFGGFTYEQYF
TRBV18	TRBJ1-2	TRBD1	CASSPDREGGYTF
TRBV7-7	TRBJ2-1	-	CASSLGGAGSYNEQFF
TRBV4-1	TRBJ2-1	TRBD2	CASSHPSGSGERSYNEQFF
TRBV6-5	TRBJ2-5	-	CASSYRLSLEGETQYF
TRBV7-2	TRBJ2-5	-	CASSSSSRGKTQYF
TRBV9	TRBJ1-2	-	CASSVEARGYGYTF
TRBV25-1	TRBJ2-5	-	CASSETGSLETQYF
TRBV5-1	TRBJ2-5	-	CASSFRPGYQETQYF
TRBV7-2	TRBJ1-1	-	CASSLGMNTEAFF
TRBV5-1	TRBJ2-1	-	CASSLFSPSAAYNEQFF
TRBV3-1/TRBV3-2	TRBJ2-7	-	CASSPLGAYEQYF
TRBV6-1	TRBJ1-2	-	CASSEESGYGYTF
TRBV7-8	TRBJ1-5	-	CASSLGDLNQPQHF
TRBV20-1	TRBJ2-7	-	CSATTPGLQYF
TRBV18	TRBJ1-1	TRBD1	CASALGQGSSEAFF
TRBV6-5	TRBJ2-1	-	CASGGTDYNEQFF
TRBV2	TRBJ1-6	-	CASRAGFRVSPLHF
TRBV7-9	TRBJ2-4	TRBD2	CASSLALGRVGNIQYF
TRBV3-1/TRBV3-2	TRBJ1-3	-	CASSQGPGHGNTIYF
TRBV3-1/TRBV3-2	TRBJ2-7	-	CASSQNGQEQYF
TRBV18	TRBJ2-7	TRBD1	CASSPTTGTGVFW
TRBV19	TRBJ2-1	-	CASSIATREQFF
TRBV19	TRBJ2-6	-	CASSTGLVSGANVLTF
TRBV6-1	TRBJ1-1	TRBD1	CASSEAGQGRYVAFF
TRBV10-3	TRBJ2-7	TRBD1	CAISGTGSYEQYF
TRBV24-1	TRBJ2-1	-	CATSSGLASRNEQFF
TRBV7-9	TRBJ2-1	-	CASSFPPPGSGEQFF